Below, one TCR beta chain is given with its context. This clonotype was detected once. The antigen it recognizes is unknown. No much larger clone is present one base from it, and per-base qualities are unavailable. One read alone provides weak support. The data were obtained in a study of CD8 T cells in Susac syndrome (dated by TCRdb to between 2018 and 2020). With regard to the full study: Of the Susac syndrome patients who were sequenced, roughly 8 were in clinical remission while about six had clinically active disease. At blood withdrawal, Susac syndrome patients were therapy-naive, treated with corticosteroids (with IVIg additionally given to some), or treated with IVIg alone. The study used repertoire sequencing to test whether antigen drove CD8+ T cell activation and differentiation in Susac syndrome. The clonality of the CD8+ T cell repertoire was compared across some eleven healthy donors, roughly 14 Susac syndrome patients and 15 multiple sclerosis patients.

What the research found in general, with its limitations: Sixteen and five Susac-specific public clones were found in the total CD8+ and CD8+ TEMRA repertoires, respectively. Susac syndrome CD8+ repertoires showed clonal expansion, highest in CD8+ TEMRA cells and greater in clinically active than remitting patients. The number of individuals in the TCR sequencing and HLA analysis was recognized as being relatively small.

RNA was extracted using the RNeasy kit, and roughly 0.5 to 1 ug of the RNA was reverse transcribed with random hexamers. The immunoSEQ multiplex PCR assay, covering 54 Vbeta and 13 Jbeta segments, was used to amplify TCR beta CDR3 regions. PCR amplification bias was corrected using a synthetic template baseline for primer optimization and computational correction. Turning to the authors' computational methods: Reads were assigned to V, D and J genes according to IMGT and analyzed in immunoSEQ Analyzer, with only productive sequences retained. Clonality was computed as one minus Shannon entropy normalized by log2 of the number of productive unique sequences. Public and private clones were assessed among the 100 most prevalent clones of each patient and control. Clones were defined as Susac-specific when absent from the healthy and MS cohorts, from about a thousand published viral clones and from other ImmuneACCESS disease sequences. The raw public data were reprocessed by TCRdb itself: fastp quality trimming at Q25, MiXCR clonotype calling, in-frame beta chains only. A single entry per CDR3 protein holds the most common genes and DNA from its merged rows. These V and J calls rely on TCRdb rather than the paper's analysis. The sample table holds 80,000 to 95,000 distinct CDR3 sequences, of which around 94% were seen once. Roughly 0.97% of the sample rests with the top ten.

Spanning cysteine to phenylalanine, the CDR3 consists of 11 amino acids. Only CDR3 DNA remains: 33 bases, in frame from the first base. CDR1 PRHDT and CDR2 FYEKMQ are derived from the germline V gene (reference sequence). V sheds 8 bases and J sheds 6 bases, leaving 8 bases between their ends. High-throughput TCR beta sequencing profiled peripheral blood CD8+ and CD4+ T cells from healthy donors, Susac syndrome patients and multiple sclerosis patients. Recently defined diagnostic criteria for definite or probable disease were met by the Susac syndrome patients. Bulk CD8+ and CD4+ T cells were purified by magnetic negative isolation, whereas CD8+ TEMRA cells were enriched by FACS. Blood was collected in EDTA tubes and processed within 24 hours, with PBMCs isolated through density gradient centrifugation. PBMCs intended for TCR sequencing were frozen in liquid nitrogen and were later thawed in a 37 degrees C water bath. Purity of sorted or isolated CD4+, CD8+ and CD8+ TEMRA cells was at least 90%.

The material sequenced was CD8+ T cells from PBMCs. This receptor was obtained from a human donor with Susac syndrome. The rearranged chain carries TRBV13 and TRBJ2-1, and TRBD2 may be the D gene, going by 5 matching bases. The bases are TGTGCCAGCCGGGGTGGCAATGAGCAGTTCTTC. Translated, this is CASRGGNEQFF.